This TCR beta chain appears in the sequencing data of a study of T cell responses to AZD1222 COVID-19 vaccine. Study results and caveats: Seropositive AZD1222 recipients at baseline numbered only six or seven. Females outnumbered males among donors, who were mostly white British; clonal diversity was possibly underestimated. Once two AZD1222 doses were given, Spike-specific TCR breadth and depth went up.

As concerns this clone: Its antigen is not known.

Germline loops: CDR1 SNHLY, CDR2 FYNNEI. J gave up 1 base and V 6 bases, and 6 bases lay outside the gene matches. The CDR3 is 16 residues long. Clones were sequenced by immunoSEQ multiplex PCR, and TCRdb holds only the in-frame ones, with some missing. The table records roughly 130,000 clones, about 93% of them present only once. The sequencing here drew on peripheral blood, taken on day 0 of AZD1222 vaccination. The chain carries TRBV2 and TRBJ1-6; 7 bases map to TRBD1. This TCR was recovered from an adult in good health. CDR3 protein: CASSNQGVSYNSPLHF. Written as DNA, the CDR3 is TGTGCCAGCAGCAACCAGGGGGTGTCCTATAATTCACCCCTCCACTTT.